This T cell receptor (beta chain) originates from a study of blood T cell repertoires in COVID-19. Study overall: Collection of acute and convalescent COVID-19 samples took place in the United States, Italy and Spain. The cDNA or gDNA used as material had been derived from T cells, B-cell-depleted T cells, or PBMCs.

Per the authors' pipeline: Estimates of nucleated cell counts were drawn from the amplification of reference gene primers. The method was immunoSEQ multiplex PCR; TCRdb's version includes in-frame clones alone and lacks a portion of them. For V, J and clone size, that table is used; D and trimming come from the DNA. Altogether more than 300,000 clones are present, around 91% being singletons, with the ten largest covering 2.5% to 4%. CDR1 SGHTA and CDR2 FQGNSA come from the germline V gene. The CDR3 is 15 residues long. Trimming removed 1 base from V and 4 bases from J, with 13 bases in between. This TCR was sampled from a woman aged 18-29 years who had recovered from COVID-19. Sequenced sample: peripheral blood. The chain links TRBV7-2 to TRBJ1-1, with D uncertain. CDR3 region: CASSLGSGFSTEAFF. The DNA of the CDR3 is TGTGCCAGCAGCTTAGGATCCGGGTTTAGCACTGAAGCTTTCTTT.